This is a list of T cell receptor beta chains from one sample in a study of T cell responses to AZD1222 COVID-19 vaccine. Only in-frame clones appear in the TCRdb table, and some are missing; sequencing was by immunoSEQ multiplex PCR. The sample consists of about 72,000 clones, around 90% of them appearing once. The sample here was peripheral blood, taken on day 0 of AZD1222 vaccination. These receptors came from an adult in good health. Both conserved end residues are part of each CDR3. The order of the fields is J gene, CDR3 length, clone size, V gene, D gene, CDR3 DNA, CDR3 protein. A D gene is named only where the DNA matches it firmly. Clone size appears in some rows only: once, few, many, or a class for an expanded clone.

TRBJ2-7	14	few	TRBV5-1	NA	TGCGCCAGCAGCCTGACGACCCGCTCCTACGAGCAGTACTTC	CASSLTTRSYEQYF
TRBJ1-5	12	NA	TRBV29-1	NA	TGCAGCGTTGGCACACTAAATCAGCCCCAGCATTTT	CSVGTLNQPQHF
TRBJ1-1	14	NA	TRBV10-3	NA	TGTGCCATCAGTATAAATGGAGAGGGTGAGGGAGCTTTCTTT	CAISINGEGEGAFF
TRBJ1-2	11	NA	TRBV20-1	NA	TGCAGTGCTAGAGACGTCCCCAGCTACACCTTC	CSARDVPSYTF
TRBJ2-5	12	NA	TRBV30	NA	TGTGCCTGGACCCCGGGGAGAGAGACCCAGTACTTC	CAWTPGRETQYF
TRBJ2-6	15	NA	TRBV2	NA	TGTGCCAGCAGAGCTCCTCAGGCTGGGGCCAACGTCCTGACTTTC	CASRAPQAGANVLTF
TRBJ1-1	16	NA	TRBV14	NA	TGTGCCAGCAGCCAAGCCACCGGGAGAGTGAACACTGAAGCTTTCTTT	CASSQATGRVNTEAFF
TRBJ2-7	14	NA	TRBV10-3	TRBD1	TGTGCCTCCGGCCCAGGGGGTAGCTCCTACGAGCAGTACTTC	CASGPGGSSYEQYF
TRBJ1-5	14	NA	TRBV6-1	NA	TGTGCCAGCAGTGAAGGGCCGACTAATCAGCCCCAGCATTTT	CASSEGPTNQPQHF
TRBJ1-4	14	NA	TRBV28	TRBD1	TGTGCCAGCAGTGCGACAGGGAGGAATGAAAAACTGTTTTTT	CASSATGRNEKLFF
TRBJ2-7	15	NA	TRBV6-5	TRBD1	TGTGCCAGCAGTCCTAAGGACAGGAGCTCCTACGAGCAGTACTTC	CASSPKDRSSYEQYF
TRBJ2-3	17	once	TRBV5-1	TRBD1	TGCGCCAGCCGTTTATTTCCCGGGACAGGGGTTACAGATACGCAGTATTTT	CASRLFPGTGVTDTQYF
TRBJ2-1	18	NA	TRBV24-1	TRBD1	TGTGCCACCAGTGACCGCACATATCGGGACAGGACCTACAATGAGCAGTTCTTC	CATSDRTYRDRTYNEQFF
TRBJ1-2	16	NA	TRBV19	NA	TGTGCCAGTAGTATAGAAGCGGGACGGGGTAACTATGGCTACACCTTC	CASSIEAGRGNYGYTF
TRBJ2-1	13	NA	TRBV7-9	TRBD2	TGTGCCAGCCCAGCGGGGGGGCTCGATGAGCAGTTCTTC	CASPAGGLDEQFF
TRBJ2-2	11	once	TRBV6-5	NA	TGTGCCACCAGGACCACCGGGGAGCTGTTTTTT	CATRTTGELFF
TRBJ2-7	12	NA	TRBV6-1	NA	TGTGCCAGCAGTGAGCAGGTCTACGAGCAGTACTTC	CASSEQVYEQYF
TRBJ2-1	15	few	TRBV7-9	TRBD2	TGTGCCAGCAGCCCCACTGGGACTAGCTACAATGAGCAGTTCTTC	CASSPTGTSYNEQFF
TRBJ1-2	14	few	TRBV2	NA	TGTGCCAGCAGCAGAATGATAAATGGGGATGGCTACACCTTC	CASSRMINGDGYTF
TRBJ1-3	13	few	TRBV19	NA	TGTGCCAGTAGTAACCGAGGGATCGAGGCCATATATTTT	CASSNRGIEAIYF
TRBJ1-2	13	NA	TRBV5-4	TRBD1	TGTGCCAGCAGCTTAGACAGGGAGTATGGCTACACCTTC	CASSLDREYGYTF
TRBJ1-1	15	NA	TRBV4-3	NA	TGCGCCAGCAGCCGCGGGGACGGAGAGAACACTGAAGCTTTCTTT	CASSRGDGENTEAFF
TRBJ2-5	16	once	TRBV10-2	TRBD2	TGCGCCAGCAGTGACCCCGGGGGCAGCGGGGGAGAGACCCAGTACTTC	CASSDPGGSGGETQYF
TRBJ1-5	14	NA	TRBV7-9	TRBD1	TGTGCCAGCAGCTTTACAGGGGGCGATCAGCCCCAGCATTTT	CASSFTGGDQPQHF
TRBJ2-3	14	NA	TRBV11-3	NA	TGTGCCAGCAGCTTAACGACTAGTTCAGATACGCAGTATTTT	CASSLTTSSDTQYF
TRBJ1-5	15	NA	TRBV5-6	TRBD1	TGTGCCAGCAGCTGGGGGGACAGGCCAAATCAGCCCCAGCATTTT	CASSWGDRPNQPQHF
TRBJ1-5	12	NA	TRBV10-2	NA	TGCGCCAGCAGTGAGATGGATCAGCCCCAGCATTTT	CASSEMDQPQHF
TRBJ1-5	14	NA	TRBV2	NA	TGTGCCAGCACGGGAGGCGCAGGGAATCAGCCCCAGCATTTT	CASTGGAGNQPQHF
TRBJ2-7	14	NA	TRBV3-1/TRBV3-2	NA	TGTGCCAGCACCCCACAGGGAAGCTCCTACGAGCAGTACTTC	CASTPQGSSYEQYF
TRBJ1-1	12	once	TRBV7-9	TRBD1	TGTGCCAGCAGCTCCACAGGGGAGAAAGCTTTCTTT	CASSSTGEKAFF
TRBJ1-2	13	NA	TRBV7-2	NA	TGTGCCAGCAGCTTAGGTTTCCGCTATGGCTACACCTTC	CASSLGFRYGYTF
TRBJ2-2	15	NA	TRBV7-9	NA	TGTGCCAGCAGCTCGATCTTAGGGCGGGCCGGGGAGCTGTTTTTT	CASSSILGRAGELFF
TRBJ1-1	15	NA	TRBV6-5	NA	TGTGCCAGCAGTTACTCAAACACGGGGAACACTGAAGCTTTCTTT	CASSYSNTGNTEAFF
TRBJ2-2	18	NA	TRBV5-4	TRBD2	TGTGCCAGCAGCTTTTTATCGGTAGCGGGGGCGCTCACCGGGGAGCTGTTTTTT	CASSFLSVAGALTGELFF
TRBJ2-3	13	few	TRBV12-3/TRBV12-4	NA	TGTGCCAGCGGCCGACAGGCATCAGATACGCAGTATTTT	CASGRQASDTQYF
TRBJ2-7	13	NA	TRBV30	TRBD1	TGTGCCCGGAGGGACAGGGCTGCCTACGAGCAGTACTTC	CARRDRAAYEQYF